This T cell receptor (beta chain) was identified in a study of blood T cell repertoires in COVID-19. As for the study in general: Collection of acute and convalescent COVID-19 samples took place in the United States, Italy and Spain. The analysed material was cDNA or gDNA that came from T cells, B-cell-depleted T cells, or PBMCs.

The authors' processing: Amplifying reference gene primers gave estimates of nucleated cell counts. Generated by immunoSEQ multiplex PCR, the TCRdb table keeps only in-frame clones and is missing some. V and J calls and clone size come straight from that table; D and trimming were deduced from the DNA. The table shows over 80,000 clones, with roughly nine tenths occurring only once. Germline V CDR1 and CDR2: SGDLS, YYNGEE. Between the trimmed V and J ends, which lost 4 bases and 2 bases, there was a span of 7 bases. This CDR3 is 13 amino acids long. The source is a man in his 60s with acute or convalescent COVID-19. This chain uses TRBV9 with TRBJ2-1; D possibly corresponds to TRBD2 (5 bases). The specimen sequenced was peripheral blood. CDR3 sequence: CASSPGTYNEQFF. In nucleotides, the CDR3 is TGTGCCAGCAGCCCCGGGACCTACAATGAGCAGTTCTTC. Full variable domain (remainder filled in from reference TRBV9 and TRBJ2-1): DSGVTQTPKHLITATGQRVTLRCSPRSGDLSVYWYQQSLDQGLQFLIQYYNGEERAKGNILERFSAQQFPDLHSELNLSSLELGDSALYFCASSPGTYNEQFFGPGTRLTVL.